The entry below gives a single TCR beta chain sequence along with its context. The data were obtained in a study of CD8+ T cells in alopecia areata. As for treatment: oral pan-JAK inhibitor, 5-10 mg twice daily. Investigators isolated RNA and reverse transcribed it into cDNA to act as the sequencing template. Profiled with immunoSEQ multiplex PCR; TCRdb holds only in-frame clones, not every one. The sample records 170,000 or so clones, roughly three fifths being singletons. Germline V CDR1 and CDR2: LNHNV, YYDKDF (reference sequence). The CDR3 extends over 13 amino acids. Trimming removed 1 base from V and 2 bases from J, with 3 bases in between.

The chain is built from TRBV15 and TRBJ2-1; D unresolved. Sequencing used CD8+ T cells sorted from blood, obtained at week 24, from a patient treated with tofacitinib. This TCR was sampled from a human donor with alopecia areata. DNA for the CDR3: TGTGCCACCAGCAGAGGGGCCTACAATGAGCAGTTCTTC. Protein: CATSRGAYNEQFF.